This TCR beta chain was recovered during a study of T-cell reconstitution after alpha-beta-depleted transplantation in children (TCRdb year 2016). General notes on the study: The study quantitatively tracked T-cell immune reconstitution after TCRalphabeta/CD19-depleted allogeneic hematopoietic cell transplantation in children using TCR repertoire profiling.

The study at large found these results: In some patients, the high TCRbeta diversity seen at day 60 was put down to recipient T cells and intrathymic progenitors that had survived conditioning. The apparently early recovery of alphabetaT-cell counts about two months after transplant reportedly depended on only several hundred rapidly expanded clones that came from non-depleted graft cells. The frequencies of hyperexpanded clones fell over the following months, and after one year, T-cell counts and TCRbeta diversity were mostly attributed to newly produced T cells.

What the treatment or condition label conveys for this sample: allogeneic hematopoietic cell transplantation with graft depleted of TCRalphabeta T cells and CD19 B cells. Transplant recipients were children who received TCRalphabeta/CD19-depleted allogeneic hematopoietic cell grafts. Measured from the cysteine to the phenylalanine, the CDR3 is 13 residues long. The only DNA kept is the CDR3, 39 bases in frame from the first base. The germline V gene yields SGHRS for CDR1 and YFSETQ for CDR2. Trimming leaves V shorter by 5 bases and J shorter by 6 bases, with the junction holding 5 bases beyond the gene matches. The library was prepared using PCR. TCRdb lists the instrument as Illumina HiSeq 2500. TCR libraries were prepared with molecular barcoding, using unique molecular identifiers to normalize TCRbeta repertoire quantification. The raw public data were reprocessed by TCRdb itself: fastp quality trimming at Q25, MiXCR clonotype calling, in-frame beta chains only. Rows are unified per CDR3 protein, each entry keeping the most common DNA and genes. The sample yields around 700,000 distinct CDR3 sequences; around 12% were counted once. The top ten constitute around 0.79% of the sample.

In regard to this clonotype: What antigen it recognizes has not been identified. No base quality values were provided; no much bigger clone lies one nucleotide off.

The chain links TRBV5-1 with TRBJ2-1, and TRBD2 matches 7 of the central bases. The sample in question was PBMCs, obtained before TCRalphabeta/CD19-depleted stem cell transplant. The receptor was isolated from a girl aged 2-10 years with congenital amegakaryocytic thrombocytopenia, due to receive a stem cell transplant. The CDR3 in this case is CASSGGGVNEQFF. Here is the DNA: TGCGCCAGCAGTGGTGGGGGGGTCAATGAGCAGTTCTTC.